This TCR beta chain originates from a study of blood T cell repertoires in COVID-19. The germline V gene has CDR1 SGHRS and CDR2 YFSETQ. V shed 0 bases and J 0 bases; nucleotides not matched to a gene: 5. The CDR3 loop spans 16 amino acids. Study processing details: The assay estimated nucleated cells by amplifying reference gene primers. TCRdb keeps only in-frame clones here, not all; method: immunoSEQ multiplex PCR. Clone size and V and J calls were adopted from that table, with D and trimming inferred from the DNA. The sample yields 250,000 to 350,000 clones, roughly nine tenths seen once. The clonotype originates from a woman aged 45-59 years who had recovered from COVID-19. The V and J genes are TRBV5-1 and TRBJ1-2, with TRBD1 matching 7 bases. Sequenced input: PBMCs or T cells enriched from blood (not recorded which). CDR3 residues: CASSLEGAASNYGYTF. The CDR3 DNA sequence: TGCGCCAGCAGCTTGGAGGGGGCGGCTTCTAACTATGGCTACACCTTC.